Shown below are 26 T cell receptor beta chains from a single sample sequenced in a study of shared clonotypes between healthy human individuals. Data came from immunoSEQ multiplex PCR; TCRdb stores just in-frame clones and leaves some out. The sample holds about 2 million clones; 85% to 95% are singletons and the top ten take around 1%. Naive CD8 cells lacked CD45RO, underwent positive selection for CCR7 and left out terminally differentiated effector memory CD45RA+ cells. The sequenced sample was naive CD8+ T cells sorted from blood. These TCRs come from a man between 18 and 29 years old in good health.

The V and J genes are TRBV15 and TRBJ2-5; a weak D match, TRBD2 (5 bases). Germline CDR1 LNHNV, CDR2 YYDKDF (reference sequence). The CDR3 extends over 15 amino acids. V lost 1 base and J 5 bases, leaving 14 bases between the germline ends. The CDR3 DNA follows: TGTGCCACCAGCAGAGTCCGGACTGACGGGGAGACCCAGTACTTC. Its protein product is CATSRVRTDGETQYF.

The rearrangement uses TRBV27 and TRBJ2-5; TRBD2 matches 10 bases. J lost 5 bases, V lost 5 bases, and 8 bases had no gene match. From germline, CDR1 is MNHEY and CDR2 SMNVEV (reference sequence). The CDR3 loop spans 15 amino acids. This CDR3 reads CASSPKRGGRETQYF. Here the CDR3 DNA reads TGTGCCAGCAGTCCAAAGCGGGGGGGCCGTGAGACCCAGTACTTC.

The rearrangement joins TRBV6-1 to TRBJ1-5; tentatively, D is TRBD1 (5 bases). The V gene lost 1 base and the J gene lost 3 bases, with 7 bases spanning the gap. This CDR3 is built from 14 residues. Germline values: CDR1 MNHNS, CDR2 SASEGT. The CDR3 spells CASSEGGFNQPQHF. The CDR3 region has the DNA TGTGCCAGCAGTGAAGGGGGGTTCAATCAGCCCCAGCATTTT.

The rearrangement links TRBV7-8 to TRBJ1-2, with a tentative D call TRBD1 (5 bases). Germline-derived CDR1 and CDR2 are SGHVS and FQNEAQ. This CDR3 spans 14 amino acids. V lost 1 base to trimming and J lost 6 bases, with 12 bases between them. Here the CDR3 reads CASSLGGSADGYTF. CDR3 in DNA: TGTGCCAGCAGCTTAGGGGGCTCCGCTGATGGCTACACCTTC.

The chain combines TRBV7-9 with TRBJ2-1; D possibly corresponds to TRBD1 (5 bases). V was trimmed by 5 bases and J by 2 bases, leaving 10 bases between them. The CDR3 consists of 14 residues. Looked up from germline, CDR1 is SEHNR and CDR2 is FQNEAQ (reference sequence). CDR3 sequence: CASSPLGAYNEQFF. CDR3 nucleotides: TGTGCCAGCAGCCCGTTAGGGGCCTACAATGAGCAGTTCTTC.

The CDR3: CASSLDREGRNNEQFF. CDR3 DNA: TGTGCCAGCAGCTTAGACCGGGAGGGCCGGAACAATGAGCAGTTCTTC. The chain joins TRBV27 to TRBJ2-1, with TRBD2 matching over 8 bases. The CDR3 runs 16 residues. CDR1 and CDR2 (germline): MNHEY, SMNVEV (reference sequence). The J segment lost 5 bases and the V segment lost 6 bases, leaving 12 bases of the junction unmatched.

J is TRBJ1-2 and V is TRBV10-2, with D maybe TRBD1 (6 bases). V was cut by 6 bases and J by 2 bases, with 10 bases left in between. The CDR3 sequence is 13 residues long. Germline V CDR1 and CDR2: WSHSY, SAAADI. CDR3 loop: CASSEGGNYGYTF. CDR3 DNA: TGCGCCAGCAGCGAGGGGGGAAACTATGGCTACACCTTC.

The rearrangement uses TRBV5-1 and TRBJ2-7, with TRBD1 as a possible D gene (5 bases). In germline, CDR1 is SGHRS, CDR2 YFSETQ. The CDR3 is made up of 15 amino acids. V was shortened by 1 base and J by 0 bases, with 11 bases between the two germline ends. The CDR3 nucleotides read TGCGCCAGCAGCTTGCTAGGGGCCGACTCCTACGAGCAGTACTTC. Translated, it gives CASSLLGADSYEQYF. Full variable domain (rest looked up from reference TRBV5-1 and TRBJ2-7): KAGVTQTPRYLIKTRGQQVTLSCSPISGHRSVSWYQQTPGQGLQFLFEYFSETQRNKGNFPGRFSGRQFSNSRSEMNVSTLELGDSALYLCASSLLGADSYEQYFGPGTRLTVT.

The chain is built from TRBV6-5 and TRBJ1-3, with D possibly matching TRBD1 (5 bases). The CDR3 spans 15 residues. Germline V gene data show CDR1 as MNHEY and CDR2 as SVGAGI. The V and J ends lost 2 bases and 7 bases respectively, with 15 bases between them. CDR3 residues: CASSYGREQGNTIYF. The DNA for the CDR3 is TGTGCCAGCAGTTACGGCAGAGAGCAGGGTAACACCATATATTTT.

Concerning this clone itself: The CDR3 does not end in the conserved phenylalanine or tryptophan, so this is likely a read error. The chain joins TRBV10-3 to TRBJ2-7; 7 nucleotides align to TRBD1. The CDR3 covers 13 residues. The germline CDR1 and CDR2 sequences are ENHRY and SYGVKD. J gave up 4 bases and V 3 bases, and 3 bases lay outside the gene matches. CDR3 sequence (DNA): TGTGCCATCAGTGAAGGGGGCGGATACGAGCAGTACCTC. Its translation: CAISEGGGYEQYL.

Turning to this clone: This specimen includes other DNA sequences encoding the same CDR3. J is TRBJ2-5 and V is TRBV10-1; the D is unclear. Trimming removed 6 bases from V and 5 bases from J, with 10 bases in between. CDR3 size: 12 residues. Germline V CDR1 and CDR2: WNHNN, SYGVQD (reference sequence). In DNA, the CDR3 is TGCGCCAGCAGCGATCCCGGGGAGACCCAGTACTTC. The encoded protein is CASSDPGETQYF.

As for this clone: Within the sample, other DNA sequences also encode this same CDR3. The rearrangement uses TRBV27 and TRBJ2-1, with D uncertain. CDR1 MNHEY and CDR2 SMNVEV come from the germline V gene (reference sequence). Trimming took off 3 bases at V and 9 bases at J, with 6 bases between the two ends. The CDR3 has 11 amino acids. The CDR3 protein is CASSFGFEQFF. Written as DNA, the CDR3 is TGTGCCAGCAGTTTTGGGTTTGAGCAGTTCTTC.

The chain is built from TRBV7-8 and TRBJ2-5; D not certain. The length of the CDR3 is 16 residues. Germline V CDR1 and CDR2: SGHVS, FQNEAQ. Trimming left V 2 bases short and J 1 base short, with 14 bases between. The CDR3 reads CASSLLRRWVQETQYF. CDR3 coding DNA: TGTGCCAGCAGCTTACTCCGACGGTGGGTCCAAGAGACCCAGTACTTC.

This clone has just one count. V is TRBV19 and J is TRBJ2-7, with 11 bases identical to TRBD1. From germline, CDR1 is LNHDA and CDR2 SQIVND (reference sequence). This CDR3 is built from 15 residues. V lost 6 bases and J lost 5; bases outside the gene matches: 9. The CDR3 reads CASSTGTGGFDEQYF. Written as DNA, the CDR3 is TGTGCCAGTAGCACCGGGACAGGGGGGTTTGACGAGCAGTACTTC. The full variable domain, in which reference TRBV19 and TRBJ2-7 provide the parts outside the CDR3, is DGGITQSPKYLFRKEGQNVTLSCEQNLNHDAMYWYRQDPGQGLRLIYYSQIVNDFQKGDIAEGYSVSREKKESFPLTVTSAQKNPTAFYLCASSTGTGGFDEQYFGPGTRLTVT.

This sequence joins TRBV7-6 and TRBJ2-7, with D unclear. Germline V gene sequence: CDR1 SGHVS, CDR2 FNYEAQ. The V end was cut by 4 bases, the J end by 1 base, with 8 bases between. The CDR3 spans 13 residues. CDR3 in amino acids: CASSYEWSYEQYF. The CDR3 DNA sequence: TGTGCCAGCAGCTACGAATGGTCCTACGAGCAGTACTTC.

The chain uses TRBV5-6 and TRBJ1-5, with TRBD1 matching 7 bases. CDR1 and CDR2 from the germline V gene are SGHDT and YYEEEE. This CDR3 comprises 15 residues. J was trimmed by 0 bases and V by 2 bases; bases with no gene match: 2. CDR3 in amino acids: CASSLGQASNQPQHF. As DNA, the CDR3 is TGTGCCAGCAGCTTAGGACAGGCTAGCAATCAGCCCCAGCATTTT. Supplemented by reference TRBV5-6 and TRBJ1-5, the full variable domain reads DAGVTQSPTHLIKTRGQQVTLRCSPKSGHDTVSWYQQALGQGPQFIFQYYEEEERQRGNFPDRFSGHQFPNYSSELNVNALLLGDSALYLCASSLGQASNQPQHFGDGTRLSIL.

On this clone: In the same sample, other DNA sequences code for this CDR3. The genes are TRBV25-1 and TRBJ1-2; possible D gene TRBD1, 6 bases. In germline, CDR1 is MGHDK, CDR2 SYGVNS. This CDR3 contains 13 residues. V lost 9 bases and J 4 bases, leaving 15 bases between the germline ends. CDR3 in amino acids: CASRGGLTYGYTF. CDR3 in DNA: TGTGCCAGTAGGGGGGGCCTCACCTATGGCTACACCTTC.

In this sample, this clone turned up once. The chain uses TRBV5-4 and TRBJ2-5; 11 nucleotides agree with TRBD1. In germline, CDR1 is SGHNT, CDR2 YYREEE (reference sequence). The CDR3 length is 15 residues. The V gene end was trimmed by 4 bases and the J gene end by 3 bases; junction bases not matched to a gene: 5. The CDR3 sequence is CASSDGTGGEETQYF. The CDR3 nucleotides read TGTGCCAGCAGCGACGGGACAGGGGGGGAAGAGACCCAGTACTTC.

As concerns this clone: The sample has other DNA sequences that encode this CDR3 too. J is TRBJ2-7 and V is TRBV27, with D perhaps assigned TRBD1 or TRBD2 (5 bases each). Looked up from germline, CDR1 is MNHEY and CDR2 is SMNVEV (reference sequence). The CDR3 runs to 14 residues. Trimming took 0 bases from V and 4 from J, leaving 10 bases between them. In DNA, the CDR3 is TGTGCCAGCAGTTTATCAGGGGACGGTTACGAGCAGTACTTC. This gives the protein CASSLSGDGYEQYF.

This clone was observed a single time. The chain uses TRBV28 and TRBJ1-1, with TRBD1 identical over 7 bases. The CDR3 loop spans 16 amino acids. Per germline, CDR1 MDHEN and CDR2 SYDVKM. Germline trimming cut 2 bases from V and 1 base from J; bases unmatched to any gene: 7. This CDR3 reads CASSLPSQGSNTEAFF. The CDR3 DNA reads as TGTGCCAGCAGTTTACCATCACAGGGGTCGAACACTGAAGCTTTCTTT. Together with reference TRBV28 and TRBJ1-1, the CDR3 gives the full variable domain: DVKVTQSSRYLVKRTGEKVFLECVQDMDHENMFWYRQDPGLGLRLIYFSYDVKMKEKGDIPEGYSVSREKKERFSLILESASTNQTSMYLCASSLPSQGSNTEAFFGQGTRLTVV.

This sequence joins TRBV5-1 and TRBJ2-7; the D is unclear. The CDR3 totals 14 residues. Germline CDR1 reads SGHRS; CDR2 reads YFSETQ. The germline V and J ends were trimmed by 0 bases and 2 bases, with 9 bases remaining between them. The CDR3 region is CASSLDGATYEQYF. CDR3 nucleotide sequence: TGCGCCAGCAGCTTGGATGGTGCGACCTACGAGCAGTACTTC.

V is TRBV6-5 and J is TRBJ1-2; 7 bases agree with TRBD1. Trimming at V came to 4 bases and at J to 7 bases, leaving 6 bases not matched to a gene. The CDR3 has 13 residues. Per germline, CDR1 MNHEY and CDR2 SVGAGI. The CDR3 loop reads CASSSSGGSGYTF. The DNA of the CDR3 is TGTGCCAGCAGTTCCTCAGGGGGAAGTGGCTACACCTTC.

V usage is TRBV5-4 and J usage is TRBJ1-2, with a tentative D call TRBD1 (6 bases). The CDR3 is 14 residues long. Trimming removed 0 bases from V and 7 bases from J, with 13 bases in between. Germline V lookup: CDR1 SGHNT, CDR2 YYREEE (reference sequence). CDR3 region: CASSLGDNGGGYTF. Written as DNA, the CDR3 is TGTGCCAGCAGCTTGGGGGACAACGGGGGTGGCTACACCTTC.

CDR3 in amino acids: CASSSTGTVFDEQFF. CDR3 nucleotides: TGTGCCAGCAGCTCCACCGGGACCGTCTTTGATGAGCAGTTCTTC. The V call is TRBV7-9, the J call TRBJ2-1; D possibly uses TRBD1 or TRBD2 (5 bases each). The CDR3 covers 15 residues. Trimming stripped 4 bases from V and 8 bases from J, with 18 bases between. The germline CDR1 and CDR2 sequences are SEHNR and FQNEAQ (reference sequence).

CDR3 sequence: CASSEGTGHSYEQYF. The CDR3 region has the DNA TGCGCCAGCAGCGAAGGGACAGGGCACTCCTACGAGCAGTACTTC. The rearrangement joins TRBV5-1 to TRBJ2-7, with 9 bases matching TRBD1. The germline V gene has CDR1 SGHRS and CDR2 YFSETQ. V trimming: 4 bases; J trimming: 0 bases; junction bases outside the gene matches: 5. The CDR3 is 15 amino acids. Combining the CDR3 with reference TRBV5-1 and TRBJ2-7 gives the whole variable domain KAGVTQTPRYLIKTRGQQVTLSCSPISGHRSVSWYQQTPGQGLQFLFEYFSETQRNKGNFPGRFSGRQFSNSRSEMNVSTLELGDSALYLCASSEGTGHSYEQYFGPGTRLTVT.

The chain carries TRBV7-9 and TRBJ2-2; 9 bases map to TRBD2. This CDR3 region has 18 residues. CDR1 is SEHNR and CDR2 is FQNEAQ in the germline V gene (reference sequence). V lost 5 bases and J lost 0; bases outside the gene matches: 10. This chain's CDR3 is CASSPATLAGANTGELFF. DNA of the CDR3: TGTGCCAGCAGCCCCGCTACCTTAGCGGGAGCGAACACCGGGGAGCTGTTTTTT.